The 16 T cell receptor beta chains below all came from one sample that was sequenced in a study of CD8 T cells in ankylosing spondylitis. General observations from the study: A motif in TCR beta, a set of roughly eight highly homologous variants, appeared characteristic of ankylosing spondylitis blood.

TCRdb reanalysed the 5' RACE reads using MiXCR and keeps one entry per CDR3 protein. This sample carries over 700,000 distinct CDR3 sequences, around 19% of them seen once, and the ten largest clones take 19%. These receptors lack a known antigen. Sequences were obtained from blood, either unsorted or a sorted T cell fraction (not recorded which). These TCRs come from a male donor with ankylosing spondylitis.

The table lists this clonotype with a count of one. The genes are TRBV19 and TRBJ1-5, with D perhaps matching TRBD1 (5 bases). The CDR3 is 15 residues long. CDR1 and CDR2 (germline): LNHDA, SQIVND (reference sequence). The V and J ends lost 7 bases and 2 bases respectively, with 15 bases between them. CDR3 nucleotides: TGTGCCAGTACCGATACGGTAGGGGGCAATCAGCCCCAGCATTTT. The encoded protein is CASTDTVGGNQPQHF. The full variable domain, in which reference TRBV19 and TRBJ1-5 provide the parts outside the CDR3, is DGGITQSPKYLFRKEGQNVTLSCEQNLNHDAMYWYRQDPGQGLRLIYYSQIVNDFQKGDIAEGYSVSREKKESFPLTVTSAQKNPTAFYLCASTDTVGGNQPQHFGDGTRLSIL.

This clonotype was detected a few times. The gene calls are TRBV10-3 and TRBJ2-5, with 11 nucleotides matching TRBD2. This CDR3 contains 16 residues. Losses at the gene ends were 4 bases for V and 4 bases for J; bases not matched to a gene: 8. Germline assignment: CDR1 ENHRY and CDR2 SYGVKD. The DNA of the CDR3 is TGTGCCATCAGTGGGGTTAGCGGGAGGGATCGAGAGACCCAGTACTTC. Protein sequence: CAISGVSGRDRETQYF.

This clonotype was seen ten or more times. V and J are TRBV5-1 and TRBJ1-2; the match to TRBD1 covers 9 bases. The V segment lost 4 bases and the J segment 7 bases; nucleotides outside the gene matches: 11. In germline, CDR1 is SGHRS, CDR2 YFSETQ. This CDR3 contains 15 residues. CDR3 amino acids: CASSTGPQGASGYTF. In nucleotides, the CDR3 is TGCGCCAGCAGCACTGGACCACAGGGGGCTTCTGGCTACACCTTC.

Only a few counts were recorded for this clonotype. This chain links TRBV5-1 with TRBJ1-2; no firm D call. Germline V lookup: CDR1 SGHRS, CDR2 YFSETQ. CDR3 length: 17 amino acids. The V end was cut by 2 bases, the J end by 4 bases, with 21 bases between. CDR3 nucleotide sequence: TGCGCCAGCAGCTTCTCGATTGAAGTGGGCCAGATCTATGGCTACACCTTC. This translates into CASSFSIEVGQIYGYTF. Supplemented by reference TRBV5-1 and TRBJ1-2, the full variable domain reads KAGVTQTPRYLIKTRGQQVTLSCSPISGHRSVSWYQQTPGQGLQFLFEYFSETQRNKGNFPGRFSGRQFSNSRSEMNVSTLELGDSALYLCASSFSIEVGQIYGYTFGSGTRLTVV.

The chain carries TRBV5-1 and TRBJ1-6, with 7 bases that match TRBD1. From germline, CDR1 is SGHRS and CDR2 YFSETQ. The CDR3 is made up of 16 amino acids. Trimming cost V 0 bases and J 3 bases; bases outside gene matches: 3. CDR3 sequence: CASSLADRDYNSPLHF. In DNA, the CDR3 is TGCGCCAGCAGCTTGGCCGACAGGGACTATAATTCACCCCTCCACTTT.

The rearrangement links TRBV18 to TRBJ2-5; D not certain. Trimming pared 2 bases from V and 5 bases from J, leaving 6 bases between. The length of the CDR3 is 12 residues. In germline, CDR1 is KGHSH, CDR2 LQKENI. For the CDR3, the DNA is TGTGCCAGCTCACCAAGTTTGGAGACCCAGTACTTC. Translation gives CASSPSLETQYF.

This clonotype was seen ten or more times. The chain joins TRBV5-1 to TRBJ2-1; D remains ambiguous. This CDR3 region has 13 residues. In germline, CDR1 is SGHRS, CDR2 YFSETQ. Trimming cost V 0 bases and J 6 bases, with 7 bases left between them. The CDR3 loop is CASSLGDGNEQFF. CDR3 sequence (DNA): TGCGCCAGCAGCTTGGGGGATGGCAATGAGCAGTTCTTC.

Many counts were recorded for this clonotype. This sequence joins TRBV6-1 and TRBJ1-1; 7 bases align to TRBD1. V lost 5 bases and J lost 4; bases outside the gene matches: 4. Germline CDR1 is MNHNS and CDR2 is SASEGT. The CDR3 consists of 13 residues. The CDR3: CASSIDRVTEAFF. In DNA, the CDR3 is TGTGCCAGCAGTATCGACAGGGTCACTGAAGCTTTCTTT.

The chain's CDR3 is CASSWGQGPYNEQFF. CDR3 sequence (DNA): TGTGCCAGCAGTTGGGGACAGGGCCCGTACAATGAGCAGTTCTTC. The chain links TRBV12-3 or TRBV12-4 to TRBJ2-1, with 9 bases identical to TRBD1. V gave up 4 bases and J gave up 4 bases; unmatched junction bases: 5. The length of the CDR3 is 15 residues.

This clonotype was detected only a few times. The V and J genes are TRBV9 and TRBJ1-4; D perhaps matches TRBD1 (5 bases). V lost 3 bases and J lost 8, with 11 bases in between. CDR3 length: 13 residues. In germline, CDR1 is SGDLS, CDR2 YYNGEE. CDR3 bases: TGTGCCAGCAGCGGCAGGGTTGGGGAAAAACTGTTTTTT. Translating it yields CASSGRVGEKLFF.

The V call is TRBV5-1, the J call TRBJ1-6; tentatively, D is TRBD1 (5 bases). The CDR3 is 14 amino acids. Trimming left V 0 bases short and J 6 bases short, with 7 bases between. Germline V lookup: CDR1 SGHRS, CDR2 YFSETQ. CDR3 sequence reads: CASSLDRPNSPLHF. CDR3 DNA: TGCGCCAGCAGCTTGGACAGGCCTAATTCACCCCTCCACTTT.

This clonotype has a handful of counts. This chain connects TRBV12-3 or TRBV12-4 to TRBJ2-5; D perhaps matches TRBD2 (7 bases). The CDR3 sequence is 14 residues long. The germline V and J ends were trimmed by 2 bases and 7 bases, with 14 bases remaining between them. This CDR3 reads CASSLRGGGGTQYF. DNA of the CDR3: TGTGCCAGCAGTTTACGCGGGGGCGGCGGGACCCAGTACTTC.

The J gene is TRBJ2-6, the V gene TRBV6-1; D not resolved. The length of the CDR3 is 14 residues. CDR1 MNHNS and CDR2 SASEGT come from the germline V gene. Trimming took 7 bases from V and 0 from J, leaving 7 bases between them. The CDR3, as DNA: TGTGCCAGCACGTGGAGCTCTGGGGCCAACGTCCTGACTTTC. Protein: CASTWSSGANVLTF.

This clonotype came up a few times. The chain is built from TRBV7-9 and TRBJ2-4; tentatively, D is TRBD2 (6 bases). V lost 5 bases and J lost 8, with 13 bases in between. The CDR3 is 13 amino acids. Germline lookup yields CDR1 SEHNR and CDR2 FQNEAQ (reference sequence). Here the CDR3 reads CASSGTPRDIQYF. Written as DNA, the CDR3 is TGTGCCAGCAGCGGGACTCCCAGGGACATTCAGTACTTC.

The CDR3 sequence: CSVESGDRGRSRTEAFF. CDR3 in DNA: TGCAGCGTGGAATCGGGGGACAGGGGGAGGTCGAGGACTGAAGCTTTCTTT. The chain uses TRBV29-1 and TRBJ1-1, with 11 bases identical to TRBD1. V lost 6 bases and J lost 5; bases outside the gene matches: 17. The CDR3 has 17 amino acids. Germline V gene sequence: CDR1 SQVTM, CDR2 ANQGSEA.

This chain joins TRBV20-1 and TRBJ2-1; TRBD2 is a possible D gene (6 bases). The CDR3 has 16 residues. V shed 2 bases and J shed 9 bases, with 23 bases lying between them. From germline, CDR1 is DFQATT and CDR2 SNEGSKA (reference sequence). In DNA, the CDR3 is TGCAGTGCTAGATCCCTGCTAGTTCGGGAGTTGGGTGAGCAGTTCTTC. Translated: CSARSLLVRELGEQFF.